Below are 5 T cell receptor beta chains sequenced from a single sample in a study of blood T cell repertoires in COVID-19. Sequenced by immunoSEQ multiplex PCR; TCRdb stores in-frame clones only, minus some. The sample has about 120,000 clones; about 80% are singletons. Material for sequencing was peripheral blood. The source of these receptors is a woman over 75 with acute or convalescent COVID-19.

CDR3 loop: CASSPIQGMSTDTQYF. The CDR3 coding sequence is TGTGCCAGCTCACCGATACAGGGGATGAGCACAGATACGCAGTATTTT. This sequence joins TRBV18 and TRBJ2-3; 7 nucleotides match TRBD1. The CDR3 has 16 amino acids. The V segment lost 3 bases and the J segment 0 bases; nucleotides outside the gene matches: 6. Germline V CDR1 and CDR2: KGHSH, LQKENI. Variable domain in full (rest from reference TRBV18 and TRBJ2-3): NAGVMQNPRHLVRRRGQEARLRCSPMKGHSHVYWYRQLPEEGLKFMVYLQKENIIDESGMPKERFSAEFPKEGPSILRIQQVVRGDSAAYFCASSPIQGMSTDTQYFGPGTRLTVL.

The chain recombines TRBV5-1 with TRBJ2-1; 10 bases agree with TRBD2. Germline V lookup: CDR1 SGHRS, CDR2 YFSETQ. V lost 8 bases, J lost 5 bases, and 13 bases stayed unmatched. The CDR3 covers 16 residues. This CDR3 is CASSQRELAGNNEQFF. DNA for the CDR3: TGCGCCAGTAGCCAGCGGGAACTAGCGGGGAACAATGAGCAGTTCTTC.

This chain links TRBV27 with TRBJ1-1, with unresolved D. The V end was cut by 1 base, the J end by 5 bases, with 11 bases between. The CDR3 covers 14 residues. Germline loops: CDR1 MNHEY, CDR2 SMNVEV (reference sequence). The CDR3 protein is CASSLFPRQTEAFF. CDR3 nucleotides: TGTGCCAGCAGTTTATTCCCACGACAAACTGAAGCTTTCTTT.

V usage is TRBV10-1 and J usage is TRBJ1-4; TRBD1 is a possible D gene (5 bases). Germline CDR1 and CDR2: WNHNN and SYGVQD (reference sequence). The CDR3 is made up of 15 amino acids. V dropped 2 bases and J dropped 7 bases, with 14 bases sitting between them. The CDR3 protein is CASSETQGSGEKLFF. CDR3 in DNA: TGCGCCAGCAGTGAGACCCAGGGATCGGGTGAAAAACTGTTTTTT.

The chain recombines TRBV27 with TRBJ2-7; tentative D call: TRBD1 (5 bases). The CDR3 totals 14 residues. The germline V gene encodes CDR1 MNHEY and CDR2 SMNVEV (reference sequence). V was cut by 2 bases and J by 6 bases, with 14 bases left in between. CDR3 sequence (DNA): TGTGCCAGCAGTTTAAGGGGAAACCTGGGCGAGCAGTACTTC. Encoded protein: CASSLRGNLGEQYF.